What follows is one T cell receptor beta chain and its context. Its antigen is undetermined. The naive CD8 fraction comprised CD45RO-negative cells positively selected for CCR7 and excluded terminally differentiated effector memory CD45RA+ cells. This record comes from a study of shared clonotypes between healthy human individuals. Turning to the study itself: Per donor, CD8 memory used one plate, CD8 naive used two, CD4 memory used three and CD4 naive used three.

Points from the study as a whole: Sequencing depth was predicted to influence how clonotypes are shared among donors.

Authors' processing steps: Filtering differed because ImmunoSEQ produced junction-only sequences that carried no quality scores. TCRdb's copy holds only in-frame clones and misses some; the assay was immunoSEQ multiplex PCR. V and J calls and clone size are as listed in that table; D and trimming were resolved from the DNA. Among about 680,000 clones listed, about 91% were seen once. In germline, CDR1 is SGDLS, CDR2 YYNGEE. The CDR3 length is 15 residues. The V and J ends lost 4 bases and 0 bases respectively, with 12 bases between them. The specimen sequenced was naive CD8+ T cells sorted from blood. The receptor comes from a man aged 25 to 45 in good health. This chain connects TRBV9 to TRBJ2-3; a weak D match, TRBD2 (5 bases). The CDR3 DNA sequence: TGTGCCAGCAGCTCCGGAGGCACTAGCACAGATACGCAGTATTTT. It encodes CASSSGGTSTDTQYF.